These 8 T cell receptor beta chains share one sample of origin, sequenced in a study of cytomegalovirus exposure and HLA in healthy donors. The PCR employed 60 Vbeta primers together with 13 Jbeta primers. Clones were sequenced by immunoSEQ multiplex PCR, and TCRdb holds only the in-frame ones, with some missing. The table shows 100,000 to 120,000 clones, with 65% to 85% occurring only once. Sequencing used PBMCs. These receptors originate from a male donor in good health and CMV-seronegative.

V usage is TRBV28 and J usage is TRBJ2-7, with 9 positions matching TRBD2. The CDR3 length is 14 residues. V was pared by 6 bases and J by 2 bases, with 5 bases of the junction left unmatched. CDR1 is MDHEN and CDR2 is SYDVKM in the germline V gene. CDR3 loop: CASRKPSGAYEQYF. The CDR3 DNA is TGTGCCAGCAGGAAACCTAGCGGGGCCTACGAGCAGTACTTC. The full variable domain, rest sourced from reference TRBV28 and TRBJ2-7, is DVKVTQSSRYLVKRTGEKVFLECVQDMDHENMFWYRQDPGLGLRLIYFSYDVKMKEKGDIPEGYSVSREKKERFSLILESASTNQTSMYLCASRKPSGAYEQYFGPGTRLTVT.

This clone was detected many times. V and J are TRBV28 and TRBJ2-7; a weak D match, TRBD1 (5 bases). The CDR3 runs to 14 residues. Germline V CDR1 and CDR2: MDHEN, SYDVKM. V dropped 1 base and J dropped 3 bases, with 10 bases sitting between them. CDR3 residues: CASSLLEQDYEQYF. In DNA, the CDR3 is TGTGCCAGCAGTTTATTGGAACAGGACTACGAGCAGTACTTC.

V gene TRBV5-1 combines with J gene TRBJ2-7, with D perhaps TRBD2 (6 bases). Between the trimmed V and J ends, which lost 0 bases and 0 bases, there was a span of 10 bases. This CDR3 spans 15 amino acids. Looked up from germline, CDR1 is SGHRS and CDR2 is YFSETQ. The CDR3 region has the DNA TGCGCCAGCAGCTTGGCGAGTAGCGGCTCCTACGAGCAGTACTTC. Its translation: CASSLASSGSYEQYF.

This chain joins TRBV4-1 and TRBJ1-4; tentative D call: TRBD1 (5 bases). Germline values: CDR1 MGHRA, CDR2 YSYEKL. The germline V and J ends were trimmed by 2 bases and 4 bases, with 14 bases remaining between them. CDR3 length: 16 residues. The CDR3 sequence is CASSQKGKPLNEKLFF. CDR3 in DNA: TGCGCCAGCAGCCAAAAGGGGAAACCCCTTAATGAAAAACTGTTTTTT.

V and J are TRBV5-1 and TRBJ2-1, with 11 bases fitting TRBD2. Germline CDR1 SGHRS, CDR2 YFSETQ. This CDR3 is 18 amino acids long. V shed 0 bases and J 3 bases; nucleotides not matched to a gene: 8. As DNA, the CDR3 is TGCGCCAGCAGCTTGGGCTTTAGCGGGAGGGCCGGCTACAATGAGCAGTTCTTC. Translating gives CASSLGFSGRAGYNEQFF.

This clone turned up a few times. The V gene is TRBV14, the J gene TRBJ2-5, with 8 bases fitting TRBD2. The assigned J gene may be wrong: the sequence end matches TRBJ2-7 better. Germline CDR1 is SGHDN and CDR2 is FVKESK. This CDR3 has 14 amino acids. This CDR3 is CASSQVRAGVEQYF. For the CDR3, the DNA is TGTGCCAGCAGCCAAGTAAGAGCGGGAGTCGAGCAGTACTTC.

This chain links TRBV7-3 with TRBJ2-1, with D maybe TRBD1 (6 bases). Trimming left V 3 bases short and J 6 bases short, with 12 bases between. The length of the CDR3 is 14 residues. Germline assignment: CDR1 SGHTA and CDR2 FQGTGA. The CDR3 DNA follows: TGTGCCAGCAGCTTCTCTGGGGGCCGCAATGAGCAGTTCTTC. Translated: CASSFSGGRNEQFF. The whole variable domain, filled in from reference TRBV7-3 and TRBJ2-1, reads GAGVSQTPSNKVTEKGKYVELRCDPISGHTALYWYRQSLGQGPEFLIYFQGTGAADDSGLPNDRFFAVRPEGSVSTLKIQRTERGDSAVYLCASSFSGGRNEQFFGPGTRLTVL.

The chain couples TRBV11-2 to TRBJ2-3; TRBD2 matches at 10 bases. The V segment lost 5 bases and the J segment 1 base; nucleotides outside the gene matches: 3. The CDR3 consists of 15 residues. Germline V gene sequence: CDR1 SGHAT, CDR2 FQNNGV. The CDR3, as DNA: TGTGCCAGCAGCGTCGGGACTAGCGGCACAGATACGCAGTATTTT. This sequence encodes CASSVGTSGTDTQYF.